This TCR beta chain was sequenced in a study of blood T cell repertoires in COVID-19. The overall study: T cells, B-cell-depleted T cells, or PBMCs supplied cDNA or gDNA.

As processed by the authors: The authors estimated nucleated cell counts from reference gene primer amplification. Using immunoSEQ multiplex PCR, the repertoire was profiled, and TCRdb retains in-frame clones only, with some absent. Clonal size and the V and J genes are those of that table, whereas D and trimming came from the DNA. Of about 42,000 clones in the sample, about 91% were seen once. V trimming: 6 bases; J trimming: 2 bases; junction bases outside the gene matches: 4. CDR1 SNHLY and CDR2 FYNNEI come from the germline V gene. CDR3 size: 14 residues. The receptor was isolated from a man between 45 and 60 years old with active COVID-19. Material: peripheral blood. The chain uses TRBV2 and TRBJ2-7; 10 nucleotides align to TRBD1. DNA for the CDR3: TGTGCCAGCAGAGGACAGGGGGTACCCTACGAGCAGTACTTC. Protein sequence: CASRGQGVPYEQYF.